The sequence of this TCR beta chain was determined in a study of vaccination effects on CD4 cells after COVID-19. Study overall: The ViraFEST assay expanded antigen-specific CD4+ T cells with viral peptide pools before sequencing. Study-level results: Marked clonal contraction of infection- and vaccine-induced clones was seen late after vaccination.

Culture lasted over 9 days before CD4+ T cell isolation. Of the BNT162b2 and mRNA-1273 vaccines, participants received two doses of one or the other. Cells had half their medium changed to IL-2 medium on days 3 and 7. The CDR3 runs 15 residues. V gave up 5 bases and J gave up 5 bases; unmatched junction bases: 8. The germline CDR1 and CDR2 sequences are SGHAT and FQNNGV. Comment on this clone: Its antigen remains unknown.

Here immunoSEQ multiplex PCR was the method, and the copy in TCRdb shows in-frame clones only, minus some. The data contain 45,000 to 60,000 clones, around 70% of them singletons. The sequenced sample was CD4+ T cells from PBMCs cultured without peptide, obtained after COVID-19 vaccination. The clonotype originates from a human donor who received a COVID-19 vaccine. The chain uses TRBV11-2 and TRBJ1-4, with 7 bases fitting TRBD1. CDR3 sequence reads: CASSTRTGLNEKLFF. CDR3 sequence (DNA): TGTGCCAGCAGCACCCGGACAGGACTGAATGAAAAACTGTTTTTT.